This passage covers 29 T cell receptor beta chains from one sample sequenced in a study of response to subunit inactivated influenza vaccine. TCRdb ran MiXCR on the RT-PCR reads and lists one entry per CDR3 protein. The sample comprises about 700,000 distinct CDR3 sequences, around 14% of which are singletons, and around a tenth rests with the top ten. Sequencing used PBMCs from blood, obtained 11 to 12 days after vaccination. Receptors were obtained from a man aged 50 or older who received an inactivated influenza vaccine.

In its sample, this clonotype was seen a few times. This sequence joins TRBV27 and TRBJ2-5, with 7 nucleotides matching TRBD2. Per germline, CDR1 MNHEY and CDR2 SMNVEV (reference sequence). With 4 bases clipped from V and 1 base from J, the junction kept 6 bases outside the gene matches. This CDR3 is 15 amino acids long. The CDR3 sequence: CASSSQLASQETQYF. CDR3 nucleotides: TGTGCCAGCAGTTCCCAACTAGCGAGCCAAGAGACCCAGTACTTC.

This clonotype was seen many times. The V and J genes are TRBV12-3 or TRBV12-4 and TRBJ2-7; 7 bases are shared with TRBD1. V lost 5 bases, J lost 2 bases, and 6 bases stayed unmatched. This CDR3 has 14 amino acids. The CDR3 nucleotides are TGTGCCAGCAGTCCCGCCGGGACAGCCTACGAGCAGTACTTC. Its protein product is CASSPAGTAYEQYF.

This clonotype was found many times. This rearrangement joins TRBV5-1 to TRBJ2-2; 7 nucleotides match TRBD1. The junction had 3 bases not matched to a gene; V was cut back by 4 bases and J by 0 bases. This CDR3 has 15 amino acids. Germline V CDR1 and CDR2: SGHRS, YFSETQ. DNA for the CDR3: TGCGCCAGCAGCCCCGACAGGGCGAACACCGGGGAGCTGTTTTTT. Translated, it gives CASSPDRANTGELFF. Full variable domain (missing parts from reference TRBV5-1 and TRBJ2-2): KAGVTQTPRYLIKTRGQQVTLSCSPISGHRSVSWYQQTPGQGLQFLFEYFSETQRNKGNFPGRFSGRQFSNSRSEMNVSTLELGDSALYLCASSPDRANTGELFFGEGSRLTVL.

This clonotype was observed at least ten times. The chain links TRBV20-1 to TRBJ2-5; D may be TRBD2 (6 bases). This CDR3 contains 14 residues. The germline V and J ends were trimmed by 1 base and 5 bases, with 14 bases remaining between them. CDR1 is DFQATT and CDR2 is SNEGSKA in the germline V gene (reference sequence). CDR3 nucleotides: TGCAGTGCTAGAGTTGTGGGAGGAGGTGAGACCCAGTACTTC. Amino acids: CSARVVGGGETQYF.

In this sample, this clonotype turned up a few times. This chain uses TRBV15 with TRBJ1-2; D possibly corresponds to TRBD1 (5 bases). The CDR3 spans 15 residues. Germline V CDR1 and CDR2: LNHNV, YYDKDF (reference sequence). V gave up 5 bases and J gave up 0 bases, with 13 bases separating them. The CDR3 loop is CATSWGLTTNYGYTF. In DNA form, the CDR3 reads TGTGCCACCAGCTGGGGGTTGACTACTAACTATGGCTACACCTTC.

This clonotype has a handful of counts. The V and J genes are TRBV20-1 and TRBJ1-1; D remains unclear. This CDR3 spans 15 amino acids. Germline V gene sequence: CDR1 DFQATT, CDR2 SNEGSKA (reference sequence). V gave up 0 bases and J gave up 4 bases, with 15 bases separating them. The CDR3 nucleotides are TGCAGTGCTAGAGATCCGACGATCGGGAGCACTGAAGCTTTCTTT. It translates to CSARDPTIGSTEAFF.

The table lists this clonotype with a few counts. The chain combines TRBV20-1 with TRBJ1-2; D ambiguous. Germline CDR1 DFQATT, CDR2 SNEGSKA (reference sequence). The V end lost 7 bases, the J end lost 2 bases, and 14 bases lay between the germline ends. The CDR3 sequence is 13 residues long. CDR3: CSVLFMGNYGYTF. The CDR3 bases are TGCAGTGTATTATTTATGGGGAACTATGGCTACACCTTC.

The chain carries TRBV15 and TRBJ2-2, with no clear D. The CDR3 is 15 residues long. CDR1 LNHNV and CDR2 YYDKDF come from the germline V gene (reference sequence). Trimming pared 1 base from V and 6 bases from J, leaving 12 bases between. CDR3 DNA: TGTGCCACCAGCAGAGGGGTGGCACCGTCCGGGGAGCTGTTTTTT. It codes for CATSRGVAPSGELFF.

Here the CDR3 reads CASSFGFGRGIQETQYF. The CDR3 DNA follows: TGTGCCAGCAGTTTCGGTTTCGGGCGGGGTATACAAGAGACCCAGTACTTC. The chain is built from TRBV12-3 or TRBV12-4 and TRBJ2-5; perhaps TRBD2 as D (6 bases). There are 17 residues in the CDR3. Trimming shortened V by 3 bases and J by 2 bases, and 19 bases separated the two germline ends.

Only a few counts were recorded for this clonotype. The rearrangement joins TRBV20-1 to TRBJ2-4, with D possibly being TRBD2 (6 bases). The CDR3 extends over 14 amino acids. V dropped 5 bases and J dropped 4 bases, with 15 bases sitting between them. Germline CDR1 and CDR2: DFQATT and SNEGSKA (reference sequence). CDR3 nucleotides: TGCAGTGCTGCACCGGGACTCGCTAAAAACATTCAGTACTTC. This gives the protein CSAAPGLAKNIQYF.

V is TRBV4-3 and J is TRBJ2-1; perhaps TRBD1 as D (6 bases). This CDR3 comprises 15 residues. Germline-derived CDR1 and CDR2 are LGHNA and YSLEER. V lost 0 bases and J 2 bases, leaving 8 bases between the germline ends. The chain's CDR3 is CASSQDWGPYNEQFF. Here the CDR3 DNA reads TGCGCCAGCAGCCAAGATTGGGGGCCCTACAATGAGCAGTTCTTC.

This clonotype has ten or more counts. The rearrangement joins TRBV29-1 to TRBJ2-7; the match to TRBD2 covers 9 bases. J gave up 6 bases and V 3 bases, and 6 bases lay outside the gene matches. The V gene's germline CDR1 is SQVTM and CDR2 ANQGSEA. This CDR3 has 13 amino acids. The CDR3 DNA reads TGCAGCGTTGAGGGGCTAGCGGGGAGCGAGCAGTACTTC. Amino acids: CSVEGLAGSEQYF.

This clonotype appeared a few times. The J gene is TRBJ2-3, the V gene TRBV5-1; possibly TRBD1 or TRBD2 for D (5 bases each). The V end was cut by 5 bases, the J end by 1 base, with 11 bases between. This CDR3 is built from 14 residues. Germline-derived CDR1 and CDR2 are SGHRS and YFSETQ. CDR3 region: CASRRGSGTDTQYF. In nucleotides, the CDR3 is TGCGCCAGCAGGAGGGGTAGTGGCACAGATACGCAGTATTTT.

In this sample, this clonotype turned up many times. The CDR3 region has the DNA TGTGCCAGCAGTTTAGCGGCCGAGCAGTACTTC. Amino acid sequence: CASSLAAEQYF. The chain joins TRBV12-3 or TRBV12-4 to TRBJ2-7, with D unclear. The CDR3 has 11 residues. V was cut by 0 bases and J by 6 bases, with 3 bases left in between.

The CDR3 protein is CASSLGYTSTDTQYF. CDR3 bases: TGTGCCAGCAGTTTAGGCTATACTAGCACAGATACGCAGTATTTT. The chain employs TRBV12-3 or TRBV12-4 and TRBJ2-3, with D hard to call. The CDR3 is 15 amino acids. With 1 base removed from V and 0 bases from J, the gap between germline ends came to 8 bases.

This clonotype was detected a few times. This rearrangement joins TRBV12-3 or TRBV12-4 to TRBJ2-7, with D unclear. Trimming stripped 6 bases from V and 7 bases from J, with 13 bases between. The CDR3 runs to 12 residues. DNA of the CDR3: TGTGCCAGCAGCCGGCCCGCCATTGAGCAGTACTTC. Its translation: CASSRPAIEQYF.

The chain joins TRBV2 to TRBJ1-1; the D is unclear. This CDR3 spans 13 amino acids. With 7 bases removed from V and 1 base from J, the gap between germline ends came to 10 bases. Germline V gives CDR1 SNHLY, CDR2 FYNNEI. CDR3 amino acids: CASIPNRNTEAFF. The CDR3 region has the DNA TGTGCCAGCATACCGAATAGGAACACTGAAGCTTTCTTT. Complete variable domain (other parts from reference TRBV2 and TRBJ1-1): EPEVTQTPSHQVTQMGQEVILRCVPISNHLYFYWYRQILGQKVEFLVSFYNNEISEKSEIFDDQFSVERPDGSNFTLKIRSTKLEDSAMYFCASIPNRNTEAFFGQGTRLTVV.

The table lists this clonotype with many counts. The genes are TRBV7-3 and TRBJ1-1; 7 nucleotides line up with TRBD1. Losses at the gene ends were 2 bases for V and 0 bases for J; bases not matched to a gene: 3. The CDR3 is 15 residues long. CDR1 SGHTA and CDR2 FQGTGA come from the germline V gene. This CDR3 reads CASSLEGQLNTEAFF. In nucleotides, the CDR3 is TGTGCCAGCAGCTTAGAGGGACAGCTGAACACTGAAGCTTTCTTT.

Only a few counts were recorded for this clonotype. The rearrangement uses TRBV21-1 and TRBJ2-2; no DNA check was done on the table's D call, TRBD1. TRBV21-1 is listed as a pseudogene. CDR3 length: 16 amino acids. The CDR3 protein is CASSKERTGAHGELFF. For the CDR3, the DNA is TGTGCCAGCAGCAAAGAACGGACAGGGGCGCACGGGGAGCTGTTTTTT.

The chain links TRBV6-2 or TRBV6-3 to TRBJ2-5; D uncertain. The germline gives CDR1 MNHEY, CDR2 SVGEGT. Trimming stripped 7 bases from V and 5 bases from J, with 8 bases between. The CDR3 runs to 11 residues. The CDR3 DNA follows: TGTGCCAGCATCATGGCGGAGACCCAGTACTTC. Amino acid sequence: CASIMAETQYF.

The J gene is TRBJ2-5, the V gene TRBV20-1, with D unresolved. Trimming cost V 6 bases and J 4 bases, with 21 bases left between them. In germline, CDR1 is DFQATT, CDR2 SNEGSKA (reference sequence). This CDR3 contains 15 residues. The CDR3 DNA reads as TGCAGTGCCCAGACGGTTGGCCTTGGGTCAGAGACCCAGTACTTC. Translation: CSAQTVGLGSETQYF.

In this sample, this clonotype turned up a few times. The chain couples TRBV7-9 to TRBJ1-1; D gene uncertain. This CDR3 has 14 residues. Germline V lookup: CDR1 SEHNR, CDR2 FQNEAQ (reference sequence). The V end lost 5 bases, the J end lost 2 bases, and 12 bases lay between the germline ends. The CDR3 region has the DNA TGTGCCAGCAGCCGAGCAACGGGAAACACTGAAGCTTTCTTT. This codes for CASSRATGNTEAFF.

This rearrangement joins TRBV7-9 to TRBJ2-1; D is ambiguous. Trimming took 4 bases from V and 4 from J, leaving 20 bases between them. Germline V gives CDR1 SEHNR, CDR2 FQNEAQ (reference sequence). CDR3 length: 17 amino acids. CDR3 bases: TGTGCCAGCAGCTCACCGGGCCGTGTAACCTTTTACAATGAGCAGTTCTTC. It yields the protein CASSSPGRVTFYNEQFF. The full variable domain, its missing parts supplied by reference TRBV7-9 and TRBJ2-1, is DTGVSQNPRHKITKRGQNVTFRCDPISEHNRLYWYRQTLGQGPEFLTYFQNEAQLEKSRLLSDRFSAERPKGSFSTLEIQRTEQGDSAMYLCASSSPGRVTFYNEQFFGPGTRLTVL.

The table lists this clonotype with a few counts. The chain employs TRBV28 and TRBJ2-1, with no clear D. V was shortened by 9 bases and J by 8 bases, with 11 bases between the two germline ends. The CDR3 has 11 residues. From germline, CDR1 is MDHEN and CDR2 SYDVKM. CDR3 loop: CASATVDEQFF. In DNA, the CDR3 is TGTGCCAGTGCGACGGTGGATGAGCAGTTCTTC.

There are a few counts of this clonotype. The rearrangement joins TRBV20-1 to TRBJ2-6; a weak D match, TRBD2 (5 bases). Trimming stripped 6 bases from V and 0 bases from J, with 12 bases between. CDR1 and CDR2 from the germline V gene are DFQATT and SNEGSKA (reference sequence). CDR3 length: 15 amino acids. CDR3 in amino acids: CSAQLSGSGANVLTF. CDR3 DNA: TGCAGTGCGCAACTAAGCGGCTCTGGGGCCAACGTCCTGACTTTC.

The chain has TRBV3-1 and TRBJ2-7; D call uncertain. V lost 8 bases to trimming and J lost 6 bases, with 8 bases between them. CDR3 size: 10 residues. Germline CDR1 and CDR2: LGHDT and YNNKEL (reference sequence). This chain's CDR3 is CASGASEQYF. The DNA of the CDR3 is TGTGCCAGCGGAGCGTCCGAGCAGTACTTC.

This clonotype was recorded at least ten times. This sequence joins TRBV20-1 and TRBJ1-2; a weak D match, TRBD1 (5 bases). The CDR3 has 13 residues. Germline CDR1 reads DFQATT; CDR2 reads SNEGSKA (reference sequence). V was trimmed by 0 bases and J by 4 bases, leaving 9 bases between them. The CDR3 loop is CSARDRRGYGYTF. CDR3 in DNA: TGCAGTGCTAGAGATCGAAGGGGCTATGGCTACACCTTC.

The CDR3: CASSLGKTDTQYF. Written as DNA, the CDR3 is TGTGCCAGCAGCTTAGGTAAAACAGATACGCAGTATTTT. This chain joins TRBV7-2 and TRBJ2-3; D not resolved. This CDR3 region has 13 residues. V was shortened by 1 base and J by 3 bases, with 5 bases between the two germline ends. The germline V gene encodes CDR1 SGHTA and CDR2 FQGNSA.

A few counts support this clonotype. The rearrangement links TRBV5-5 to TRBJ1-2; unclear D gene. The CDR3 consists of 14 residues. The V end lost 4 bases, the J end lost 8 bases, and 18 bases lay between the germline ends. Per germline, CDR1 SGHKS and CDR2 YYEKEE (reference sequence). The CDR3 nucleotides read TGTGCCAGCAGCCCGACCGACGGCCCATGGGGCTACACCTTC. The encoded protein is CASSPTDGPWGYTF.